This entry features one TCR beta chain sequence. The sample originates from a study of T cell changes during pregnancy in multiple sclerosis. With V trimmed by 5 bases and J by 2 bases, 4 bases remained unmatched. The germline V gene encodes CDR1 SGHAT and CDR2 FQNNGV. CDR3 length: 14 residues. The table came from immunoSEQ multiplex PCR; TCRdb's copy has only in-frame clones and leaves some out. The sample contains some 90,000 clones, 91% of which appear only once. V gene TRBV11-2 combines with J gene TRBJ2-5; 8 bases match TRBD1. Specimen: peripheral blood, collected after pregnancy. This TCR derives from a female donor in good health, enrolled as a control in a pregnancy study. CDR3 region: CASSKQGVQETQYF. CDR3 nucleotides: TGTGCCAGCAGCAAACAGGGGGTTCAAGAGACCCAGTACTTC.